Presented here are 22 T cell receptor beta chains from one specimen sequenced in a study of siplizumab effects on memory and regulatory T cells. The data were produced by immunoSEQ multiplex PCR, yet TCRdb's version contains in-frame clones alone and is incomplete. The profile shows 95,000 to 130,000 clones, roughly 94% of them singletons. What was sequenced was non-Treg CD4+ T cells sorted from blood. These receptor sequences come from a human donor in good health.

This rearrangement joins TRBV7-2 to TRBJ2-1, with 14 nucleotides matching TRBD2. The J segment lost 4 bases and the V segment lost 4 bases, leaving 6 bases of the junction unmatched. The CDR3 runs 17 residues. The germline CDR1 and CDR2 sequences are SGHTA and FQGNSA. CDR3 region: CASSSAGTSGSYNEQFF. The CDR3 bases are TGTGCCAGCAGCTCAGCCGGGACTAGCGGGAGTTACAATGAGCAGTTCTTC. The full variable domain, in which reference TRBV7-2 and TRBJ2-1 provide the parts outside the CDR3, is GAGVSQSPSNKVTEKGKDVELRCDPISGHTALYWYRQSLGQGLEFLIYFQGNSAPDKSGLPSDRFSAERTGGSVSTLTIQRTQQEDSAVYLCASSSAGTSGSYNEQFFGPGTRLTVL.

The gene calls are TRBV6-5 and TRBJ1-1; possible D gene TRBD1, 5 bases. The V end was cut by 2 bases, the J end by 3 bases, with 7 bases between. The CDR3 has 13 amino acids. Looked up from germline, CDR1 is MNHEY and CDR2 is SVGAGI. This chain's CDR3 is CASSYDRYTEAFF. CDR3 nucleotides: TGTGCCAGCAGTTACGACAGATACACTGAAGCTTTCTTT.

The CDR3 DNA reads TGTGCCAAGAAGGGGCCGAGCGACGGGGACAATGAGCAGTTCTTC. This sequence encodes CAKKGPSDGDNEQFF. V usage is TRBV27 and J usage is TRBJ2-1; either TRBD1 or TRBD2 may supply D (5 bases each). The CDR3 has 15 amino acids. In germline, CDR1 is MNHEY, CDR2 SMNVEV (reference sequence). Trimming took 10 bases from V and 5 from J, leaving 21 bases between them.

V and J are TRBV6-5 and TRBJ2-7; 9 bases match TRBD2. Germline CDR1 and CDR2: MNHEY and SVGAGI. The CDR3 totals 14 residues. Trimming took 6 bases from V and 4 from J; bases not matched to a gene: 7. CDR3 nucleotides: TGTGCCAGCAGCCGCAGCGGGGGGAGTTACGAGCAGTACTTC. Translating it yields CASSRSGGSYEQYF.

The genes are TRBV15 and TRBJ2-3; the D is unclear. Germline V lookup: CDR1 LNHNV, CDR2 YYDKDF (reference sequence). The V gene lost 0 bases and the J gene lost 2 bases, with 12 bases spanning the gap. This CDR3 contains 16 residues. The CDR3 reads CATSRELRAITDTQYF. In DNA form, the CDR3 reads TGTGCCACCAGCAGAGAGCTAAGAGCAATCACAGATACGCAGTATTTT.

This rearrangement joins TRBV6-6 to TRBJ1-5; D gene uncertain. This CDR3 has 14 amino acids. CDR1 MNHNY and CDR2 SVGAGI come from the germline V gene (reference sequence). V lost 6 bases to trimming and J lost 4 bases, with 13 bases between them. As DNA, the CDR3 is TGTGCCAGCAGGACACTCCAAAGGAATCAGCCCCAGCATTTT. It yields the protein CASRTLQRNQPQHF.

As concerns this clone: The junction departs from the called germline gene at one end, perhaps through a read error. The chain couples TRBV7-7 to TRBJ2-7; D might be TRBD1 (6 bases). Germline lookup yields CDR1 SSHAT and CDR2 FNYEAQ (reference sequence). This CDR3 has 15 residues. The CDR3: CASSLARGPSYEQYF. The CDR3 bases are TGTGCTAGCAGCTTAGCCAGGGGTCCCTCCTACGAGCAGTACTTC.

This sequence joins TRBV9 and TRBJ2-5; possibly TRBD1 for D (6 bases). The CDR3 covers 14 residues. Looked up from germline, CDR1 is SGDLS and CDR2 is YYNGEE. Trimming stripped 4 bases from V and 5 bases from J, with 15 bases between. In DNA, the CDR3 is TGTGCCAGCAGCTGGGGGCTAGTCAAGGAGACCCAGTACTTC. This encodes CASSWGLVKETQYF. Complete variable domain (other parts from reference TRBV9 and TRBJ2-5): DSGVTQTPKHLITATGQRVTLRCSPRSGDLSVYWYQQSLDQGLQFLIQYYNGEERAKGNILERFSAQQFPDLHSELNLSSLELGDSALYFCASSWGLVKETQYFGPGTRLLVL.

The chain has TRBV5-6 and TRBJ1-1; 9 bases match TRBD1. CDR1 SGHDT and CDR2 YYEEEE come from the germline V gene. Trimming removed 4 bases from V and 5 bases from J; junction bases left unmatched: 12. The CDR3 is made up of 16 amino acids. The DNA of the CDR3 is TGTGCCAGCAGCCCTGAACAGGGGGCGAGGGGTACTGAAGCTTTCTTT. Its protein is CASSPEQGARGTEAFF. Full variable domain (rest looked up from reference TRBV5-6 and TRBJ1-1): DAGVTQSPTHLIKTRGQQVTLRCSPKSGHDTVSWYQQALGQGPQFIFQYYEEEERQRGNFPDRFSGHQFPNYSSELNVNALLLGDSALYLCASSPEQGARGTEAFFGQGTRLTVV.

CDR3 bases: TGTGCCAGCAGCTTAGGCCGGGACAGGGGGGTAAACACTGAAGCTTTCTTT. It translates to CASSLGRDRGVNTEAFF. The rearrangement links TRBV7-2 to TRBJ1-1; TRBD1 matches 11 bases. The V segment lost 1 base and the J segment 2 bases; nucleotides outside the gene matches: 6. Germline V gene sequence: CDR1 SGHTA, CDR2 FQGNSA. The CDR3 spans 17 residues.

The rearrangement uses TRBV6-6 and TRBJ2-7, with 10 positions matching TRBD1. With V trimmed by 0 bases and J by 3 bases, 2 bases remained unmatched. This CDR3 has 15 amino acids. The germline V gene encodes CDR1 MNHNY and CDR2 SVGAGI (reference sequence). The CDR3, as DNA: TGTGCCAGCAGTTACTCTCGGACAGGGGGCTACGAGCAGTACTTC. It is translated as CASSYSRTGGYEQYF.

J is TRBJ2-3 and V is TRBV19, with TRBD2 identical over 8 bases. The CDR3 contains 15 residues. The V segment lost 6 bases and the J segment 1 base; nucleotides outside the gene matches: 6. Germline loops: CDR1 LNHDA, CDR2 SQIVND (reference sequence). CDR3 region: CASSVQAGGTDTQYF. CDR3 nucleotide sequence: TGTGCCAGTAGCGTCCAAGCGGGAGGCACAGATACGCAGTATTTT.

V gene TRBV7-9 combines with J gene TRBJ1-1; D is unclear. The germline gives CDR1 SEHNR, CDR2 FQNEAQ (reference sequence). Trimming took off 5 bases at V and 0 bases at J, with 16 bases between the two ends. The CDR3 extends over 16 amino acids. CDR3 region: CASSPGPSGMNTEAFF. CDR3 nucleotides: TGTGCCAGCAGCCCAGGCCCCTCCGGGATGAACACTGAAGCTTTCTTT.

V and J are TRBV15 and TRBJ1-3; D unclear. CDR3 length equals 13 residues. Looked up from germline, CDR1 is LNHNV and CDR2 is YYDKDF (reference sequence). Trimming removed 7 bases from V and 3 bases from J, with 10 bases in between. CDR3 DNA sequence: TGTGCCACCAAAAGGGAGGATGGAAACACCATATATTTT. This encodes CATKREDGNTIYF.

This chain links TRBV6-5 with TRBJ1-2; D possibly corresponds to TRBD1 (6 bases). Per the germline V gene, CDR1 is MNHEY and CDR2 is SVGAGI. This CDR3 region has 14 residues. Trimming took 4 bases from V and 3 from J, leaving 12 bases between them. CDR3 amino acids: CASSSPGHYYGYTF. In DNA form, the CDR3 reads TGTGCCAGCAGTTCGCCGGGACACTACTATGGCTACACCTTC.

The chain recombines TRBV14 with TRBJ2-3; 13 bases are shared with TRBD2. CDR3 length equals 17 residues. V trimming: 3 bases; J trimming: 0 bases; junction bases outside the gene matches: 3. Germline-derived CDR1 and CDR2 are SGHDN and FVKESK. The CDR3: CASSHLGLAGSTDTQYF. The CDR3 coding sequence is TGTGCCAGCAGCCATTTGGGACTAGCGGGGAGCACAGATACGCAGTATTTT.

The chain has TRBV9 and TRBJ1-2; possible D gene TRBD1, 5 bases. This CDR3 region has 13 residues. The germline V and J ends were trimmed by 2 bases and 6 bases, with 11 bases remaining between them. Germline V gene data show CDR1 as SGDLS and CDR2 as YYNGEE. Written as DNA, the CDR3 is TGTGCCAGCAGCGTTACCCCGACAGATGGCTACACCTTC. This translates into CASSVTPTDGYTF.

The chain is built from TRBV19 and TRBJ2-3, with a possible D match to TRBD2 (6 bases). V lost 3 bases and J 2 bases, leaving 15 bases between the germline ends. The CDR3 spans 16 residues. Germline V gene lookup returns CDR1 LNHDA and CDR2 SQIVND (reference sequence). Written as DNA, the CDR3 is TGTGCCAGTAGTATTAAGAGGCGGGGCCTCACAGATACGCAGTATTTT. Protein sequence: CASSIKRRGLTDTQYF. Based on the CDR3 plus reference TRBV19 and TRBJ2-3, the full variable domain is DGGITQSPKYLFRKEGQNVTLSCEQNLNHDAMYWYRQDPGQGLRLIYYSQIVNDFQKGDIAEGYSVSREKKESFPLTVTSAQKNPTAFYLCASSIKRRGLTDTQYFGPGTRLTVL.

The chain recombines TRBV29-1 with TRBJ2-7, with a tentative D call TRBD2 (6 bases). Germline V gene sequence: CDR1 SQVTM, CDR2 ANQGSEA. The length of the CDR3 is 14 residues. The V end was cut by 6 bases, the J end by 0 bases, with 15 bases between. CDR3: CSVQSGPYSYEQYF. As DNA, the CDR3 is TGCAGCGTCCAAAGCGGGCCATACTCCTACGAGCAGTACTTC.

The V and J genes are TRBV7-9 and TRBJ2-5; D possibly corresponds to TRBD2 (5 bases). The CDR3 has 12 residues. Trimming removed 1 base at V and 13 bases at J, with 13 bases between. Germline-derived CDR1 and CDR2 are SEHNR and FQNEAQ (reference sequence). CDR3 DNA: TGTGCCAGCAGCTTAGGTTCGGCCGAGGGGTACTTC. This gives the protein CASSLGSAEGYF.

The gene calls are TRBV6-5 and TRBJ2-7; 8 bases align to TRBD2. With 2 bases clipped from V and 3 bases from J, the junction kept 9 bases outside the gene matches. The CDR3 spans 16 residues. Per germline, CDR1 MNHEY and CDR2 SVGAGI. As DNA, the CDR3 is TGTGCCAGCAGTTACGGTTCAACGGGGGGGCTCTACGAGCAGTACTTC. Amino acids: CASSYGSTGGLYEQYF.

V gene TRBV10-1 combines with J gene TRBJ2-3, with 8 positions matching TRBD1. This CDR3 comprises 14 residues. CDR1 is WNHNN and CDR2 is SYGVQD in the germline V gene (reference sequence). The V and J ends lost 6 bases and 1 base, in that order; junction bases with no gene match: 3. CDR3 residues: CASRPGQGTDTQYF. The CDR3 DNA reads as TGCGCCAGCAGACCGGGACAGGGCACAGATACGCAGTATTTT.